The 14 T cell receptor beta chains given below trace back to one sample, sequenced in a study of response to subunit inactivated influenza vaccine. TCRdb reprocessed the RT-PCR reads via MiXCR and lists one record per CDR3 protein. The sample yields around 850,000 distinct CDR3 sequences, about a fifth seen once. The sample consisted of PBMCs from blood, taken around 5 days after vaccination. The receptors here all came from a man aged 45-65 years who received an inactivated influenza vaccine.

This clonotype came up a few times. The gene calls are TRBV20-1 and TRBJ2-2; possible D gene TRBD1, 5 bases. The CDR3 covers 13 residues. CDR1 DFQATT and CDR2 SNEGSKA come from the germline V gene (reference sequence). The V gene lost 7 bases and the J gene lost 6 bases, with 15 bases spanning the gap. This CDR3 is CSVKQADPGELFF. The CDR3 bases are TGCAGTGTCAAACAGGCGGACCCCGGGGAGCTGTTTTTT.

This clonotype has only a few counts. The genes are TRBV5-1 and TRBJ1-1, with 9 nucleotides matching TRBD1. V lost 3 bases to trimming and J lost 4 bases; unmatched junction nucleotides: 7. Germline V lookup: CDR1 SGHRS, CDR2 YFSETQ. The CDR3 runs to 15 residues. In DNA form, the CDR3 reads TGCGCCAGCAGCTGGCAACAGGGGGCGGGCACTGAAGCTTTCTTT. This gives the protein CASSWQQGAGTEAFF.

This clonotype was picked up a small number of times. CDR3 sequence: CSVAGTGGHGELFF. CDR3 DNA: TGCAGCGTTGCGGGGACAGGGGGCCACGGGGAGCTGTTTTTT. The chain joins TRBV29-1 to TRBJ2-2, with 12 bases that match TRBD1. The germline V gene encodes CDR1 SQVTM and CDR2 ANQGSEA. This CDR3 contains 14 residues. The V segment lost 4 bases and the J segment 7 bases; nucleotides outside the gene matches: 4.

The V gene is TRBV6-5, the J gene TRBJ2-5, with TRBD1 as a possible D gene (5 bases). The CDR3 is 12 residues long. V was shortened by 3 bases and J by 7 bases, with 9 bases between the two germline ends. In germline, CDR1 is MNHEY, CDR2 SVGAGI. The CDR3 DNA follows: TGTGCCAGCAGTTATCTTCAGGGGACCCAGTACTTC. As protein: CASSYLQGTQYF.

This clonotype came up many times. This chain joins TRBV7-3 and TRBJ2-2, with D possibly matching TRBD1 (5 bases). Germline loops: CDR1 SGHTA, CDR2 FQGTGA. The V end was cut by 5 bases, the J end by 5 bases, with 9 bases between. The CDR3 is made up of 13 amino acids. The CDR3 DNA reads as TGTGCCAGCAGCGCCCAGGGAACCGGGGAGCTGTTTTTT. It codes for CASSAQGTGELFF.

The chain has TRBV15 and TRBJ2-5, with 8 bases identical to TRBD1. This CDR3 has 16 amino acids. Germline lookup yields CDR1 LNHNV and CDR2 YYDKDF (reference sequence). V gave up 1 base and J gave up 3 bases; unmatched junction bases: 7. CDR3 amino acids: CATSRVGRGLKETQYF. The CDR3 region has the DNA TGTGCCACCAGCAGAGTTGGCAGGGGGCTCAAAGAGACCCAGTACTTC.

This clonotype turned up a few times. This chain links TRBV21-1 with TRBJ2-7; the table gives TRBD2 as D, unverified against the DNA. TRBV21-1 is assigned pseudogene status. The CDR3 runs to 18 residues. This CDR3 reads CASSKEGWQGSIFYEQYF. CDR3 DNA sequence: TGTGCCAGCAGCAAAGAAGGATGGCAGGGCTCGATTTTCTACGAGCAGTACTTC.

This clonotype was observed once. The chain couples TRBV3-1 to TRBJ2-7; tentative D call: TRBD2 (6 bases). This CDR3 is 14 amino acids long. Looked up from germline, CDR1 is LGHDT and CDR2 is YNNKEL (reference sequence). Between the trimmed V and J ends, which lost 3 bases and 2 bases, there was a span of 11 bases. The CDR3 DNA sequence: TGTGCCAGCAGCCACGGGGGTTATACCTACGAGCAGTACTTC. Amino acids: CASSHGGYTYEQYF.

The genes are TRBV7-2 and TRBJ2-5; 14 nucleotides agree with TRBD2. After removal of 5 bases from V and 6 bases from J, the junction contained 8 bases not matched to a gene. CDR1 is SGHTA and CDR2 is FQGNSA in the germline V gene. The CDR3 is made up of 16 amino acids. Here the CDR3 DNA reads TGTGCCAGCAGCATGGGACTAGCGGGAGAGGGAAAGACCCAGTACTTC. As protein: CASSMGLAGEGKTQYF.

This clonotype was counted many times. The rearrangement links TRBV12-3 or TRBV12-4 to TRBJ2-7; tentative D call: TRBD2 (6 bases). This CDR3 contains 14 residues. V was trimmed by 8 bases and J by 3 bases, leaving 17 bases between them. CDR3 in DNA: TGTGCCAGCCGAGCGGGCCAGGGTAACTACGAGCAGTACTTC. It encodes CASRAGQGNYEQYF.

The genes are TRBV15 and TRBJ1-2, with unresolved D. Germline CDR1 reads LNHNV; CDR2 reads YYDKDF (reference sequence). The CDR3 length is 12 residues. Between the trimmed V and J ends, which lost 5 bases and 4 bases, there was a span of 8 bases. CDR3 coding DNA: TGTGCCACCAGCTCCGGAGTCTATGGCTACACCTTC. Amino acids: CATSSGVYGYTF.

This clonotype has ten or more counts. The chain employs TRBV24-1 and TRBJ1-5; unclear D gene. CDR1 and CDR2 (germline): KGHDR, SFDVKD. This CDR3 is built from 12 residues. The V end was cut by 0 bases, the J end by 8 bases, with 4 bases between. Here the CDR3 DNA reads TGTGCCACCAGTGATTTGATGGAGCCCCAGCATTTT. Translating it yields CATSDLMEPQHF.

This clonotype was seen more than once but under ten times. A read error may produce the germline difference seen at one junction end. The V gene is TRBV20-1, the J gene TRBJ1-5; D might be TRBD1 (6 bases). The CDR3 extends over 14 amino acids. Germline CDR1 is DFQATT and CDR2 is SNEGSKA (reference sequence). In nucleotides, the CDR3 is TGCAGTGCAAGAGGGGGGTGGAGCAATCAGCCCCAGCATTTT. It yields the protein CSARGGWSNQPQHF.

V and J are TRBV11-2 and TRBJ2-5; TRBD2 agrees at 14 bases. The CDR3 is 13 residues long. V lost 5 bases, J lost 11 bases, and 4 bases stayed unmatched. Germline values: CDR1 SGHAT, CDR2 FQNNGV. CDR3 sequence: CASSLGLAGAQYF. The DNA for the CDR3 is TGTGCCAGCAGCCTGGGACTAGCGGGGGCGCAGTACTTC.